The rows below give T cell receptor beta chains drawn from one sample of a study of regulatory T cells in long-lasting Graves disease. One entry per CDR3 protein, called by TCRdb with MiXCR from the multiplex PCR reads. The sample holds a few hundred thousand distinct CDR3 sequences, over 15% seen once. This sample also belongs to another study, concerning T cells in Graves' hyperthyroidism and ophthalmopathy.

Sequencing was performed on peripheral blood mononuclear cells (PBMCs), taken at new diagnosis, from a patient treated with antithyroid drugs. All receptors come from a man aged 35-49 years with Graves disease. Both conserved end residues are part of each CDR3. The D gene is left open where the match is weak. Rows give clone size only sometimes, using once, few, many, or a class for an expanded clone.

V	D	size	J	DNA	CDR3
TRBV4-2	.	once	TRBJ1-5	TGTGCCAGCAGCCAAGAAGAGGGGGGCGGTCAGCCCCAGCATTTT	CASSQEEGGGQPQHF
TRBV20-1	TRBD2	.	TRBJ2-3	TGCAGTGCTAGAGATCTCTCCAGCGGGGTACCCACAGATACGCAGTATTTT	CSARDLSSGVPTDTQYF
TRBV5-1	TRBD2	many	TRBJ2-3	TGCGCCAGCAGCCTGCTAGCGGGGGATACGCAGTATTTT	CASSLLAGDTQYF
TRBV12-3/TRBV12-4	TRBD2	many	TRBJ2-1	TGTGCCAGCAGACCAGGGAGGGGTGAGCAGTTCTTC	CASRPGRGEQFF
TRBV24-1	.	few	TRBJ2-1	TGTGCCACCAGTGACTTTGGTACGTCGGACAATGAGCAGTTCTTC	CATSDFGTSDNEQFF
TRBV7-9	.	many	TRBJ2-1	TGTGCCAGCAGCCTACAGGGCAATGAGCAGTTCTTC	CASSLQGNEQFF
TRBV27	TRBD2	few	TRBJ2-2	TGTGCCAGCAGTCCGGGGCGGGGGTTGGCCGGGGAGCTGTTTTTT	CASSPGRGLAGELFF
TRBV7-3	.	.	TRBJ2-4	TGTGCCAGCAGCGCCGAGGGAAACATTCAGTACTTC	CASSAEGNIQYF
TRBV20-1	TRBD2	many	TRBJ2-7	TGCAGTGCTAGAGGACAGACTAGCGGAGCCTACGAGCAGTACTTC	CSARGQTSGAYEQYF
TRBV28	.	few	TRBJ2-2	TGTGCCACAGACGGGTTGCGGGCCGGGGAGCTGTTTTTT	CATDGLRAGELFF
TRBV3-1	.	many	TRBJ1-1	TGTGCCAGCAGCCAGGGGAACACTGAAGCTTTCTTT	CASSQGNTEAFF
TRBV28	TRBD2	many	TRBJ2-3	TGTGCCAGCAGTTTCGAGCGGGGGGGCCGGGATACGCAGTATTTT	CASSFERGGRDTQYF
TRBV7-9	.	many	TRBJ2-3	TGCGCCAGCAGCTTGGCCCGTGGGGACCCTCTGGATAATACGCAGTATTTT	CASSLARGDPLDNTQYF
TRBV10-3	.	.	TRBJ1-2	TGTGCCATCGGGATGAGTTTTAACTATGGCTACACCTTC	CAIGMSFNYGYTF
TRBV12-3/TRBV12-4	TRBD1	many	TRBJ2-1	TGTGCCAGCAGTCACAGGGGGCTATACTACAATGAGCAGTTCTTC	CASSHRGLYYNEQFF
TRBV7-2	TRBD1	many	TRBJ2-7	TGTGCCAGCAGCTCCGACAGGGGGCTCTCCTACGAGCAGTACTTC	CASSSDRGLSYEQYF
TRBV15	.	many	TRBJ2-3	TGTGCCACCAGCAGAGATCTCCCCGCTTTCGGCACAGATACGCAGTATTTT	CATSRDLPAFGTDTQYF
TRBV28	TRBD2	.	TRBJ2-3	TGTGCCAGCAGCCCTGGACTAGCGGGTTTTTCTAGCACAGATACGCAGTATTTT	CASSPGLAGFSSTDTQYF
TRBV12-3/TRBV12-4	.	.	TRBJ2-5	TGTGCCAGCGGTTTCGACAGGCACCAAGAGACCCAGTACTTC	CASGFDRHQETQYF
TRBV6-1	TRBD1	many	TRBJ2-7	TGTGCCAGCAGACGGACAGGGCGATCCTACGAGCAGTACTTC	CASRRTGRSYEQYF
TRBV6-1	TRBD1	.	TRBJ2-4	TGTGCCAGCAGCTCCGGGACAGGGCCAAACATTCAGTACTTC	CASSSGTGPNIQYF
TRBV5-6	.	few	TRBJ1-4	TGTGCCAGCAGCTTACAACCCGAAGGTGAAGTGTTGTTTTTT	CASSLQPEGEVLFF
TRBV3-1	.	many	TRBJ2-1	TGTGCCAGCAGCCCTGGGAGCGCCTCCTACAATGAGCAGTTCTTC	CASSPGSASYNEQFF